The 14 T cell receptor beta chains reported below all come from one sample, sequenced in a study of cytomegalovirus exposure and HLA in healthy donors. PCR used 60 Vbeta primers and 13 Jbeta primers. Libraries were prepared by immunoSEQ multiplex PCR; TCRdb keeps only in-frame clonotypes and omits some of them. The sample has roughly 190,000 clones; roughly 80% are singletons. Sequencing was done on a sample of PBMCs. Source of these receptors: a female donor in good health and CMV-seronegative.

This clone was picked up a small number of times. The CDR3 is CATSSEDRAEDTQYF. CDR3 nucleotide sequence: TGTGCCACCAGCAGTGAGGACAGGGCGGAAGATACGCAGTATTTT. V and J are TRBV15 and TRBJ2-3, with 8 positions matching TRBD1. V shed 3 bases and J 5 bases; nucleotides not matched to a gene: 7. This CDR3 has 15 amino acids. Germline loops: CDR1 LNHNV, CDR2 YYDKDF (reference sequence).

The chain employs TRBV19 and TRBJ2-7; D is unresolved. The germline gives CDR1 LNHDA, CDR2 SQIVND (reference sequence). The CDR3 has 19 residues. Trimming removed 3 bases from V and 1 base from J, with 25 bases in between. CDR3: CASSIKFQLGLERSYEQYF. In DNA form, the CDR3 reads TGTGCCAGTAGTATTAAGTTTCAGCTGGGCCTTGAAAGGTCCTACGAGCAGTACTTC.

The CDR3: CASRLGRKTDTQYF. Here the CDR3 DNA reads TGTGCCAGCAGACTGGGCCGGAAAACAGATACGCAGTATTTT. The genes are TRBV28 and TRBJ2-3; unclear D gene. Deletions cut 6 bases from V and 3 bases from J, with 13 bases between. From germline, CDR1 is MDHEN and CDR2 SYDVKM. The CDR3 totals 14 residues.

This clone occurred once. The CDR3 here is CASSLNWNTGQGLNITSYEQYF. The CDR3 region has the DNA TGTGCCAGCAGCTTAAATTGGAACACGGGACAGGGCCTCAATATAACCTCCTACGAGCAGTACTTC. This chain connects TRBV7-3 to TRBJ2-7; 9 bases agree with TRBD1. The V segment lost 1 base and the J segment 0 bases; nucleotides outside the gene matches: 22. This CDR3 region has 22 residues. CDR1 is SGHTA and CDR2 is FQGTGA in the germline V gene.

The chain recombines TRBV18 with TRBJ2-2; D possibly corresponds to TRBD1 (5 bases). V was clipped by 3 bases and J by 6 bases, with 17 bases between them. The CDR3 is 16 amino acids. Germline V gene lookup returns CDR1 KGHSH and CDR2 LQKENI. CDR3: CASSPTQGDLSGELFF. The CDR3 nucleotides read TGTGCCAGCTCACCTACCCAGGGTGATCTGTCCGGGGAGCTGTTTTTT.

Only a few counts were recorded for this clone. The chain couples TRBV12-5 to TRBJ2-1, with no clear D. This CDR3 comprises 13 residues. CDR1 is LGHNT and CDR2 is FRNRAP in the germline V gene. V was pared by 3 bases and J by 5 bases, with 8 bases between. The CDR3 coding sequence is TGTGCTAGTGGTTTTTCCAGCGACAATGAGCAGTTCTTC. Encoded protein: CASGFSSDNEQFF.

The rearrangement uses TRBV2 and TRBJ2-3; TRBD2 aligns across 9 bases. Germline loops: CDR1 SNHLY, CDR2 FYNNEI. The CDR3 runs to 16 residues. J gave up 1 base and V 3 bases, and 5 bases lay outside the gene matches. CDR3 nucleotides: TGTGCCAGCAGTGAGGTAGCGGGGGTTGGCACAGATACGCAGTATTTT. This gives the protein CASSEVAGVGTDTQYF.

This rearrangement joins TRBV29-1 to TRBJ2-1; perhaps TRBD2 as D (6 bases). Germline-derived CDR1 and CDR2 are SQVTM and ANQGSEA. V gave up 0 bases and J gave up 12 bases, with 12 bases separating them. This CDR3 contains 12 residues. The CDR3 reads CSVEDPGLLQFF. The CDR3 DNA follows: TGCAGCGTTGAAGACCCGGGACTTTTGCAGTTCTTC.

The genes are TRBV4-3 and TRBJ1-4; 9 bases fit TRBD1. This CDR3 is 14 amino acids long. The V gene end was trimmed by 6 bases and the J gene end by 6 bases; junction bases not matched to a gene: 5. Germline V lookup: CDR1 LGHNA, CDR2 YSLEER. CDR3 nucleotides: TGCGCCAGCAGAACCCGGACAGGGGATGAAAAACTGTTTTTT. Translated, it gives CASRTRTGDEKLFF.

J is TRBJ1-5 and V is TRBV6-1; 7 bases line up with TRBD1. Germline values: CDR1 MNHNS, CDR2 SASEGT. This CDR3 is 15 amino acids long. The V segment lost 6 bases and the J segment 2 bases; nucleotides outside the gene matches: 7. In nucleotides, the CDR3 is TGTGCCAGCAGCGACGAGGGGGCCGGCAATCAGCCCCAGCATTTT. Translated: CASSDEGAGNQPQHF.

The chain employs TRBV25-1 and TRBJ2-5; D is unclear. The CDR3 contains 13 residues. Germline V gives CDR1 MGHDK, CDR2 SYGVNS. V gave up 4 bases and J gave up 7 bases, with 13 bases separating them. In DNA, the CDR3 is TGTGCCAGCAGTGCCCACTCTCGTGGGACCCAGTACTTC. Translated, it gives CASSAHSRGTQYF.

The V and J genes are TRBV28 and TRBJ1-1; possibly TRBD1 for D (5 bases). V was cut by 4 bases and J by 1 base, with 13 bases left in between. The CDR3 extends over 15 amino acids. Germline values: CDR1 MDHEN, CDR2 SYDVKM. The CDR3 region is CASSSAGSPNTEAFF. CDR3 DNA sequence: TGTGCCAGCAGTTCAGCAGGGTCCCCGAACACTGAAGCTTTCTTT.

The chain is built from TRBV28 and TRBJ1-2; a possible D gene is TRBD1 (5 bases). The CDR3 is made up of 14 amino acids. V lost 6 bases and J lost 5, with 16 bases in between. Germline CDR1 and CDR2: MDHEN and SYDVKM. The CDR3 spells CASRPSAGVYGYTF. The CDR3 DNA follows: TGTGCCAGCAGACCCTCCGCGGGGGTGTATGGCTACACCTTC.

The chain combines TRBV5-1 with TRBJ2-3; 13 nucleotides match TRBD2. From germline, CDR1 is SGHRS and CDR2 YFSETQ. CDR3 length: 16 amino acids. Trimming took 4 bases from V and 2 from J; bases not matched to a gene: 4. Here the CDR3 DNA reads TGCGCCAGCAGCGCAGGACTAGCGGGGGTCACAGATACGCAGTATTTT. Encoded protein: CASSAGLAGVTDTQYF.